This TCR beta chain was observed in a study of cytomegalovirus exposure and HLA in healthy donors. General study results and limits: Most of the TCR beta V segments (in an earlier analysis) were productive either about 87% or about 30% of the time. High specificity and sensitivity for cytomegalovirus status were reported for the classifier. Among the most significant clusters, several appeared linked to common viral pathogens in a later analysis. An observed cluster of highly shared sequence variants was recorded as a likely sequencing artifact.

This clone was detected once. Its antigen is unknown. PCR primers comprised 60 Vbeta and 13 Jbeta primers. The data were produced by immunoSEQ multiplex PCR, yet TCRdb's version contains in-frame clones alone and is incomplete. The profile shows 160,000 or so clones, around 77% of them singletons. Germline assignment: CDR1 MNHEY and CDR2 SVGAGI. CDR3 length equals 13 residues. Deletions cut 10 bases from V and 6 bases from J, with 15 bases between. V usage is TRBV6-5 and J usage is TRBJ1-4, with D unresolved. The receptor was derived from a man aged 55 to 70 in good health and CMV-seronegative. Sequencing input: PBMCs. Here the CDR3 reads CATRQLEDEKLFF. The CDR3 nucleotides read TGTGCCACCCGACAATTGGAGGATGAAAAACTGTTTTTT.